Each of the 14 T cell receptor beta chains below was sequenced from the same sample in a study of identical twins. MiXCR, applied by TCRdb to the 5' RACE reads, yields one record per CDR3 protein. Of 470,000 or so distinct CDR3 sequences detected, 20% to 25% appear once; the ten largest clones hold 2.5% to 3.5%. This same sample was also taken into another study, of T cells expressing NK-cell markers.

The sequencing sample was made of CD4+ T cells sorted from blood. The origin of the receptors is a woman aged 18-29 years in good health.

V usage is TRBV10-3 and J usage is TRBJ2-2, with 10 nucleotides matching TRBD2. V lost 6 bases and J lost 8; bases outside the gene matches: 3. The CDR3 loop spans 13 amino acids. Germline CDR1 is ENHRY and CDR2 is SYGVKD. In DNA, the CDR3 is TGTGCCATCAGCGGGACTAGCGAGGGGGAGCTGTTTTTT. It codes for CAISGTSEGELFF.

The chain uses TRBV10-3 and TRBJ2-4, with TRBD1 as a possible D gene (5 bases). CDR1 and CDR2 from the germline V gene are ENHRY and SYGVKD. V was trimmed by 2 bases and J by 5 bases, leaving 16 bases between them. The CDR3 contains 16 residues. CDR3 nucleotide sequence: TGTGCCATCAGTGAGGGGGCTAGTCCTCTGGAAAACATTCAGTACTTC. Translated: CAISEGASPLENIQYF.

Details on this clonotype: The germline gene is not matched at one end of the junction; a read error may be the cause. This chain connects TRBV10-3 to TRBJ2-2, with D tentatively TRBD2 (5 bases). From germline, CDR1 is ENHRY and CDR2 SYGVKD. This CDR3 contains 14 residues. CDR3 amino acids: CAISASPHTGEPFF. The DNA for the CDR3 is TGTGCCATCAGTGCGAGTCCCCACACCGGGGAGCCGTTTTTT.

This clonotype was seen a handful of times. CDR3 bases: TGTGCCACCAGCAGGCCCCAGGGATTATACACTGAAGCTTTCTTT. This translates into CATSRPQGLYTEAFF. The V and J genes are TRBV15 and TRBJ1-1; maybe TRBD1 (5 bases). This CDR3 comprises 15 residues. Germline V lookup: CDR1 LNHNV, CDR2 YYDKDF (reference sequence). V was shortened by 3 bases and J by 3 bases, with 14 bases between the two germline ends.

This clonotype was recorded a few times. At one end the junction does not follow the germline gene, possibly because of a read error. The chain recombines TRBV7-6 with TRBJ2-5; TRBD2 is a possible D gene (5 bases). The CDR3 contains 14 residues. In germline, CDR1 is SGHVS, CDR2 FNYEAQ. The DNA for the CDR3 is TGTGCCAGCAGCCTAGCCCAGAAATCAGAGACCCAGTACTTC. Translation gives CASSLAQKSETQYF.

This clonotype showed up many times. J is TRBJ2-5 and V is TRBV28; D not certain. V lost 8 bases to trimming and J lost 5 bases, with 12 bases between them. Germline CDR1 is MDHEN and CDR2 is SYDVKM. This CDR3 spans 12 amino acids. The CDR3: CASLDGGETQYF. In nucleotides, the CDR3 is TGTGCCAGCTTGGACGGTGGGGAGACCCAGTACTTC.

This clonotype was seen ten or more times. This chain uses TRBV29-1 with TRBJ1-1; a weak D match, TRBD1 (6 bases). The germline gives CDR1 SQVTM, CDR2 ANQGSEA. The CDR3 loop spans 13 amino acids. V was pared by 7 bases and J by 0 bases, with 12 bases between. CDR3 loop: CSGAGALNTEAFF. CDR3 nucleotide sequence: TGCAGCGGGGCAGGGGCCCTGAACACTGAAGCTTTCTTT.

This clonotype was seen a handful of times. The chain carries TRBV20-1 and TRBJ2-7, with D possibly called TRBD1 or TRBD2 (6 bases each). Germline loops: CDR1 DFQATT, CDR2 SNEGSKA (reference sequence). Deletions cut 0 bases from V and 0 bases from J, with 15 bases between. The CDR3 sequence is 16 residues long. For the CDR3, the DNA is TGCAGTGCTAGAGATGTAGGGGGGACGAGCTCCTACGAGCAGTACTTC. Its protein product is CSARDVGGTSSYEQYF.

The chain has TRBV10-3 and TRBJ2-1, with no clear D. V was trimmed by 2 bases and J by 4 bases, leaving 6 bases between them. Germline assignment: CDR1 ENHRY and CDR2 SYGVKD. The CDR3 sequence is 13 residues long. This CDR3 is CAISESTYNEQFF. The CDR3 coding sequence is TGTGCCATCAGTGAGAGTACTTACAATGAGCAGTTCTTC.

The chain is built from TRBV12-3 or TRBV12-4 and TRBJ1-6; the D is unclear. The V end was cut by 2 bases, the J end by 10 bases, with 9 bases between. The CDR3 runs to 13 residues. The CDR3: CASSLTFSSPLHF. CDR3 DNA: TGTGCCAGCAGTTTAACCTTTTCCTCACCCCTCCACTTT.

The chain joins TRBV9 to TRBJ1-1; D unresolved. Trimming cost V 0 bases and J 0 bases, with 6 bases left between them. Germline lookup yields CDR1 SGDLS and CDR2 YYNGEE. This CDR3 is built from 14 residues. The CDR3 spells CASSVGAMNTEAFF. The CDR3 nucleotides read TGTGCCAGCAGCGTAGGCGCAATGAACACTGAAGCTTTCTTT.

V gene TRBV6-1 combines with J gene TRBJ1-3; the D is unclear. Trimming stripped 8 bases from V and 2 bases from J, with 13 bases between. The V gene's germline CDR1 is MNHNS and CDR2 SASEGT. The CDR3 has 14 residues. For the CDR3, the DNA is TGTGCCAGCCGAACGGCGGAGGCTGGAAACACCATATATTTT. Amino acid sequence: CASRTAEAGNTIYF.

This clonotype showed up just a few times. The V gene is TRBV5-1, the J gene TRBJ2-3, with D unresolved. V dropped 1 base and J dropped 2 bases, with 5 bases sitting between them. Germline CDR1 is SGHRS and CDR2 is YFSETQ. The CDR3 covers 13 residues. For the CDR3, the DNA is TGCGCCAGCAGCTTGACCCTCACAGATACGCAGTATTTT. Protein sequence: CASSLTLTDTQYF.

The table lists this clonotype with many counts. CDR3 DNA sequence: TGTGCCAGCAGCTTAGCGGGGACAGGCCCAAAAGGCGGAAACACCATATATTTT. It encodes CASSLAGTGPKGGNTIYF. The chain employs TRBV7-2 and TRBJ1-3; 8 positions match TRBD1. The germline V gene encodes CDR1 SGHTA and CDR2 FQGNSA. The CDR3 extends over 18 amino acids. V trimming: 0 bases; J trimming: 4 bases; junction bases outside the gene matches: 11.